One and the same sample provided the 16 T cell receptor beta chains below, sequenced in a study of T and B cells in COVID-19 patients. Multiplex PCR with BIOMED2 TRB-A/B primer pools amplified TRB rearrangements. TCRdb reprocessed the multiplex PCR reads with MiXCR, giving one entry per CDR3 protein. The data contain about 15,000 distinct CDR3 sequences, roughly 29% of them singletons. From blood, about 220-500 ng of genomic DNA served as TRB template. The sequenced sample was blood. The receptors originated from a human donor who had recovered from COVID-19.

J is TRBJ2-7 and V is TRBV14; D gene uncertain. The CDR3 extends over 15 amino acids. Germline-derived CDR1 and CDR2 are SGHDN and FVKESK. The V end lost 0 bases, the J end lost 4 bases, and 13 bases lay between the germline ends. CDR3 region: CASSQDIGFSYEQYF. The CDR3 DNA sequence: TGTGCCAGCAGCCAAGATATAGGTTTCAGTTACGAGCAGTACTTC.

The chain couples TRBV11-3 to TRBJ2-1; 8 nucleotides match TRBD2. Trimming cost V 4 bases and J 7 bases; bases outside gene matches: 12. The CDR3 is 16 amino acids. Germline CDR1 SGHNT, CDR2 YENEEA. The CDR3: CASSSLSGRGPNEQFF. The DNA for the CDR3 is TGTGCCAGCAGCTCGCTAAGCGGGAGAGGGCCTAATGAGCAGTTCTTC. Supplemented by reference TRBV11-3 and TRBJ2-1, the full variable domain reads EAGVVQSPRYKIIEKKQPVAFWCNPISGHNTLYWYLQNLGQGPELLIRYENEEAVDDSQLPKDRFSAERLKGVDSTLKIQPAELGDSAVYLCASSSLSGRGPNEQFFGPGTRLTVL.

Only a few counts were recorded for this clonotype. This chain joins TRBV5-6 and TRBJ2-7; perhaps TRBD1 as D (6 bases). V lost 0 bases and J 3 bases, leaving 10 bases between the germline ends. This CDR3 has 14 residues. Germline CDR1 reads SGHDT; CDR2 reads YYEEEE. The CDR3 bases are TGTGCCAGCAGCTTGGAGACAGGCCTCTACGAGCAGTACTTC. Amino acids: CASSLETGLYEQYF.

This clonotype was observed a handful of times. The chain is built from TRBV27 and TRBJ1-2; D is uncertain. CDR3 length: 12 amino acids. Between the trimmed V and J ends, which lost 5 bases and 8 bases, there was a span of 12 bases. Per the germline V gene, CDR1 is MNHEY and CDR2 is SMNVEV (reference sequence). The CDR3 here is CASSAPGGGYTF. The CDR3 DNA is TGTGCCAGCAGTGCCCCAGGCGGGGGCTACACCTTC.

The chain combines TRBV30 with TRBJ2-7; D perhaps matches TRBD1 (6 bases). V lost 3 bases, J lost 0 bases, and 33 bases lay in between. CDR1 GTSNPN and CDR2 SVGIG come from the germline V gene (reference sequence). This CDR3 has 21 amino acids. The CDR3 sequence: CAWRARYGPLSGEKGSYEQYF. CDR3 DNA: TGTGCCTGGAGAGCCAGATATGGGCCGCTGTCAGGGGAGAAGGGCTCCTACGAGCAGTACTTC.

This clonotype is judged medium-sized. The rearrangement joins TRBV6-5 to TRBJ1-4; 9 bases fit TRBD1. CDR3 length: 15 residues. V lost 4 bases to trimming and J lost 3 bases; unmatched junction nucleotides: 3. From germline, CDR1 is MNHEY and CDR2 SVGAGI. The CDR3 spells CASSWGTGPNEKLFF. The CDR3 nucleotides read TGTGCCAGCAGTTGGGGGACAGGGCCTAATGAAAAACTGTTTTTT.

V usage is TRBV30 and J usage is TRBJ2-7; D not resolved. The V gene's germline CDR1 is GTSNPN and CDR2 SVGIG (reference sequence). This CDR3 region has 13 residues. The V and J ends lost 7 bases and 0 bases respectively, with 13 bases between them. The CDR3 reads CAYKQLHSYEQYF. CDR3 coding DNA: TGTGCCTATAAACAGCTACACTCCTACGAGCAGTACTTC.

V usage is TRBV12-3 or TRBV12-4 and J usage is TRBJ1-2; tentative D call: TRBD1 (6 bases). Trimming left V 1 base short and J 2 bases short, with 11 bases between. This CDR3 region has 15 residues. CDR3 in amino acids: CASSLGGRINYGYTF. In DNA, the CDR3 is TGTGCCAGCAGTTTAGGGGGGCGCATAAACTATGGCTACACCTTC.

The sample holds many counts of this clonotype. The J gene is TRBJ1-3, the V gene TRBV19, with 8 bases fitting TRBD1. With V trimmed by 6 bases and J by 2 bases, 6 bases remained unmatched. The length of the CDR3 is 15 residues. Germline loops: CDR1 LNHDA, CDR2 SQIVND (reference sequence). Here the CDR3 DNA reads TGTGCCAGTAGCTCGACAGGGGATACTGGAAACACCATATATTTT. This sequence encodes CASSSTGDTGNTIYF.

This clonotype is judged medium-sized. The rearrangement uses TRBV19 and TRBJ2-1; the match to TRBD2 covers 10 bases. V lost 5 bases and J lost 13; bases outside the gene matches: 17. The CDR3 has 16 residues. The V gene's germline CDR1 is LNHDA and CDR2 SQIVND (reference sequence). The CDR3 reads CASSGAPSLAGVSQFF. In DNA form, the CDR3 reads TGTGCCAGTAGTGGGGCCCCCAGCCTAGCGGGGGTTTCACAGTTCTTC. The whole variable domain, remainder taken from reference TRBV19 and TRBJ2-1, is DGGITQSPKYLFRKEGQNVTLSCEQNLNHDAMYWYRQDPGQGLRLIYYSQIVNDFQKGDIAEGYSVSREKKESFPLTVTSAQKNPTAFYLCASSGAPSLAGVSQFFGPGTRLTVL.

This clonotype came up many times. V and J are TRBV19 and TRBJ1-5; D gene ambiguous. Trimming shortened V by 7 bases and J by 3 bases, and 13 bases separated the two germline ends. This CDR3 spans 14 amino acids. Germline V lookup: CDR1 LNHDA, CDR2 SQIVND (reference sequence). The CDR3 bases are TGTGCCAGTACCCTCCGGACTCTCAATCAGCCCCAGCATTTT. The encoded protein is CASTLRTLNQPQHF. The whole variable domain, remainder taken from reference TRBV19 and TRBJ1-5, is DGGITQSPKYLFRKEGQNVTLSCEQNLNHDAMYWYRQDPGQGLRLIYYSQIVNDFQKGDIAEGYSVSREKKESFPLTVTSAQKNPTAFYLCASTLRTLNQPQHFGDGTRLSIL.

The chain joins TRBV11-3 to TRBJ2-5; the D call may be TRBD1 or TRBD2 (5 bases each). The length of the CDR3 is 15 residues. The ends were cut back, 5 bases at V and 4 bases at J, with 17 bases in the middle. Germline lookup yields CDR1 SGHNT and CDR2 YENEEA. Written as DNA, the CDR3 is TGTGCCAGCAGCCAGGAAGAGGGGTCTTTAGAGACCCAGTACTTC. Its translation is CASSQEEGSLETQYF.

This clonotype was picked up a small number of times. This chain connects TRBV6-1 to TRBJ1-4; D is uncertain. V was clipped by 6 bases and J by 7 bases, with 12 bases between them. Germline V gene lookup returns CDR1 MNHNS and CDR2 SASEGT. The CDR3 is made up of 13 amino acids. The CDR3 sequence: CASRSNPPEKLFF. In DNA form, the CDR3 reads TGTGCCAGCAGGAGCAACCCTCCTGAAAAACTGTTTTTT.

This clonotype is medium-sized within its sample. This rearrangement joins TRBV18 to TRBJ2-2; the D is unclear. CDR3 size: 15 residues. Germline V gene lookup returns CDR1 KGHSH and CDR2 LQKENI. V was trimmed by 3 bases and J by 0 bases, leaving 8 bases between them. CDR3 sequence: CASSPLPANTGELFF. For the CDR3, the DNA is TGTGCCAGCTCACCCCTACCAGCGAACACCGGGGAGCTGTTTTTT. The entire variable domain, with the rest obtained from reference TRBV18 and TRBJ2-2, is as follows: NAGVMQNPRHLVRRRGQEARLRCSPMKGHSHVYWYRQLPEEGLKFMVYLQKENIIDESGMPKERFSAEFPKEGPSILRIQQVVRGDSAAYFCASSPLPANTGELFFGEGSRLTVL.

The chain has TRBV30 and TRBJ1-4, with D unclear. V lost 4 bases and J 5 bases, leaving 14 bases between the germline ends. Looked up from germline, CDR1 is GTSNPN and CDR2 is SVGIG (reference sequence). CDR3 length: 14 amino acids. The CDR3 spells CAWTPDWVNEKLFF. CDR3 bases: TGTGCCTGGACTCCCGATTGGGTCAATGAAAAACTGTTTTTT.

This chain links TRBV6-5 with TRBJ1-1, with D unclear. CDR1 and CDR2 (germline): MNHEY, SVGAGI. V was cut by 0 bases and J by 1 base, with 12 bases left in between. CDR3 length: 16 residues. For the CDR3, the DNA is TGTGCCAGCAGTTACTCTGGGTTCTCCGGGAACACTGAAGCTTTCTTT. This codes for CASSYSGFSGNTEAFF.